This entry is about one T cell receptor (beta chain). Its antigen remains unknown. This entry belongs to a study of shared clonotypes between healthy human individuals. Study in general: The plates for each donor numbered three CD4 naive, three CD4 memory, two CD8 naive and one CD8 memory.

In the study's own analysis: In the immunoSEQ data, sequences were junction-only and lacked quality scores, so filtering differed. The assay was immunoSEQ multiplex PCR, and TCRdb's table has in-frame clones only and misses some. V, J and clone size derive from that table, while D and trimming were established from the DNA sequence. The sample includes around 2.1 million clones, 85% to 95% seen only once; the top ten take over 1.5%. The naive CD8 population came from CD45RO-negative cells selected for CCR7, without terminally differentiated effector memory CD45RA+ cells. Germline CDR1 is MNHEY and CDR2 is SMNVEV (reference sequence). The CDR3 has 18 amino acids. Trimming pared 4 bases from V and 0 bases from J, leaving 16 bases between. Study-level findings and limits: Large sequencing depth failed to make sorted-subset sequencing complete, rarefaction showed. Few donors limited the genetic and exposure-history diversity represented.

Sequencing used naive CD8+ T cells from PBMCs. This chain uses TRBV27 with TRBJ2-6; D unclear. The clonotype originates from a man in his late teens or twenties in good health. Some clones in this sample may be carry-over from other donors' samples. The CDR3 nucleotides read TGTGCCAGCAGTTCAATATACCCCCGTGGCTCTGGGGCCAACGTCCTGACTTTC. Translated, it gives CASSSIYPRGSGANVLTF.